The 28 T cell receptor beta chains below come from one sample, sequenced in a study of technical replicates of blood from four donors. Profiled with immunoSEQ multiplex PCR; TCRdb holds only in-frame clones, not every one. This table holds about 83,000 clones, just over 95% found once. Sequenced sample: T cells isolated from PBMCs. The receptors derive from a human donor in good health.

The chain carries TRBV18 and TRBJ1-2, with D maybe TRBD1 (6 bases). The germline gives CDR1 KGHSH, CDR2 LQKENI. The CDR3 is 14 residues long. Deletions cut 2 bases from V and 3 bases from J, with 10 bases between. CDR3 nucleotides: TGTGCCAGCTCACCAGGGGGCGTCGACTATGGCTACACCTTC. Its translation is CASSPGGVDYGYTF.

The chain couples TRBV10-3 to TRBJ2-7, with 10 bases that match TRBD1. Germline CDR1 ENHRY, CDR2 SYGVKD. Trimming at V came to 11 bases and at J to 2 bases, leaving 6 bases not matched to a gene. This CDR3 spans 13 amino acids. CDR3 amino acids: CACGGTGAYEQYF. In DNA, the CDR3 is TGTGCCTGCGGGGGGACAGGGGCCTACGAGCAGTACTTC.

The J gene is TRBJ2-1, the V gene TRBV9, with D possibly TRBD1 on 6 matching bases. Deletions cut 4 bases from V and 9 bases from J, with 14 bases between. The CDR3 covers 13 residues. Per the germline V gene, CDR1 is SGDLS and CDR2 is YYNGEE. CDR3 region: CASSTWTEPEQFF. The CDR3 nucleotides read TGTGCCAGCAGCACATGGACAGAGCCTGAGCAGTTCTTC.

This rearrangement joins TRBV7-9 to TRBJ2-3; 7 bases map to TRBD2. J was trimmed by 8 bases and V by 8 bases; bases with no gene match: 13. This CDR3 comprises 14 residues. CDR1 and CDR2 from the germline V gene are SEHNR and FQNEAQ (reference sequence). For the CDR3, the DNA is TGTGCCAGCTCGGGCCAAGGGCCGGGAGGTACGCAGTATTTT. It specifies CASSGQGPGGTQYF.

CDR3 nucleotides: TGTGCTAGTGGTCCCGGGGATTCTAGCGGGAGGGCCAGGAATGAGCAGTTCTTC. This codes for CASGPGDSSGRARNEQFF. The chain joins TRBV12-5 to TRBJ2-1; the match to TRBD2 covers 12 bases. J lost 7 bases, V lost 5 bases, and 15 bases had no gene match. Germline loops: CDR1 LGHNT, CDR2 FRNRAP. The CDR3 covers 18 residues.

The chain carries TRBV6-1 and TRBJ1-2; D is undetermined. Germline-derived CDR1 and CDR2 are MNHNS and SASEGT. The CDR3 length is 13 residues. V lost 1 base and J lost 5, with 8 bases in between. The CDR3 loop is CASSEGRSYGYTF. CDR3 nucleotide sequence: TGTGCCAGCAGTGAAGGGAGAAGTTATGGCTACACCTTC.

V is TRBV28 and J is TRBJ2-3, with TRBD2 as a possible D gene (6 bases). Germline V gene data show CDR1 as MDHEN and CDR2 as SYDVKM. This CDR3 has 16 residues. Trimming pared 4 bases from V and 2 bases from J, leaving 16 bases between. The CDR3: CASSYILGGNTDTQYF. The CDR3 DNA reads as TGTGCCAGCAGTTACATTCTTGGAGGGAACACAGATACGCAGTATTTT.

The chain's CDR3 is CASSEGGGASYGYTF. CDR3 DNA: TGTGCCAGCAGTGAAGGAGGTGGGGCGAGCTATGGCTACACCTTC. This chain uses TRBV2 with TRBJ1-2; D is perhaps TRBD1 (5 bases). There are 15 residues in the CDR3. Germline values: CDR1 SNHLY, CDR2 FYNNEI. V was trimmed by 1 base and J by 4 bases, leaving 13 bases between them.

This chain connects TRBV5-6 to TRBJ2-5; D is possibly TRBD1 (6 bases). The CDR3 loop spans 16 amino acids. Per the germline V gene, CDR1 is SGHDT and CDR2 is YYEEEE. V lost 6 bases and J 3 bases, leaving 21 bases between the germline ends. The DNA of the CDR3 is TGTGCCAGCAAGCCCGGGACACCGTACCCCGAAGAGACCCAGTACTTC. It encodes CASKPGTPYPEETQYF. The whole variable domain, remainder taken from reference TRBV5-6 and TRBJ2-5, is DAGVTQSPTHLIKTRGQQVTLRCSPKSGHDTVSWYQQALGQGPQFIFQYYEEEERQRGNFPDRFSGHQFPNYSSELNVNALLLGDSALYLCASKPGTPYPEETQYFGPGTRLLVL.

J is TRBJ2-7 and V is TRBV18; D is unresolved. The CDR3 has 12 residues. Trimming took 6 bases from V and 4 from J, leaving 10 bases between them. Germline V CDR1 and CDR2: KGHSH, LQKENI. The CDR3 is CASSPGQYEQYF. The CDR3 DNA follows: TGTGCCAGCTCCCCTGGGCAGTACGAGCAGTACTTC.

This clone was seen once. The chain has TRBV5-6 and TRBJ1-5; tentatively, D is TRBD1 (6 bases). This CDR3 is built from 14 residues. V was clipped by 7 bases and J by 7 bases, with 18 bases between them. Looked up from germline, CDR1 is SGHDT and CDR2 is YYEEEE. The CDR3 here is CASAQQGRRQPQHF. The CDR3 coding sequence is TGTGCCAGCGCACAACAGGGAAGGCGGCAGCCCCAGCATTTT. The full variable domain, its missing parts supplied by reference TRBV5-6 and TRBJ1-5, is DAGVTQSPTHLIKTRGQQVTLRCSPKSGHDTVSWYQQALGQGPQFIFQYYEEEERQRGNFPDRFSGHQFPNYSSELNVNALLLGDSALYLCASAQQGRRQPQHFGDGTRLSIL.

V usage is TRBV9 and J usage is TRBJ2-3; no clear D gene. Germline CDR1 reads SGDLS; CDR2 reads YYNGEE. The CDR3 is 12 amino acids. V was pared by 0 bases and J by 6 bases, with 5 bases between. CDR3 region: CASSVDLDTQYF. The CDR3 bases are TGTGCCAGCAGCGTAGACTTGGATACGCAGTATTTT.

The CDR3 reads CASSQGPLFGHEQFF. CDR3 nucleotide sequence: TGCGCCAGCAGCCAAGGCCCTTTGTTTGGGCATGAGCAGTTCTTC. V and J are TRBV4-1 and TRBJ2-1; D uncertain. This CDR3 comprises 15 residues. V dropped 1 base and J dropped 8 bases, with 15 bases sitting between them. Germline V gene data show CDR1 as MGHRA and CDR2 as YSYEKL.

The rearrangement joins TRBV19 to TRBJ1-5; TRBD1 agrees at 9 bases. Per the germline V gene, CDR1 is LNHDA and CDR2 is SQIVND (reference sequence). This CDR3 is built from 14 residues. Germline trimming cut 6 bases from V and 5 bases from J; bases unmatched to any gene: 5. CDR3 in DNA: TGTGCCAGTAGCGGGACAGGGAAATATCAGCCCCAGCATTTT. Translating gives CASSGTGKYQPQHF.

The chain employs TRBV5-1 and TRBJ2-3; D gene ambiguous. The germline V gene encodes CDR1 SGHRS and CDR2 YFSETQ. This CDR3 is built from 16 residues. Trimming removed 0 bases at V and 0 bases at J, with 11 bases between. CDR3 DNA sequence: TGCGCCAGCAGCTTGGAAGGCAGGCATAGCACAGATACGCAGTATTTT. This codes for CASSLEGRHSTDTQYF.

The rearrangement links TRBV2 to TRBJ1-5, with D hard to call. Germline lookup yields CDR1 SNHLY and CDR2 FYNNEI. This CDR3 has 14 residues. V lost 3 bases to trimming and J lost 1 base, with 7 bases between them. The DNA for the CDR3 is TGTGCCAGCAGTGAGATGAGGAGCAATCAGCCCCAGCATTTT. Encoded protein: CASSEMRSNQPQHF.

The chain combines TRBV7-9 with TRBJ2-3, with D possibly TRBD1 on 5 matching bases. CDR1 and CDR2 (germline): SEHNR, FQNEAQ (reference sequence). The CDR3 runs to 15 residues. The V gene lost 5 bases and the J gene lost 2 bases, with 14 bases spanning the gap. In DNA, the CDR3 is TGTGCCAGCAGCCACAGGCGTCAGTTCACAGATACGCAGTATTTT. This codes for CASSHRRQFTDTQYF.

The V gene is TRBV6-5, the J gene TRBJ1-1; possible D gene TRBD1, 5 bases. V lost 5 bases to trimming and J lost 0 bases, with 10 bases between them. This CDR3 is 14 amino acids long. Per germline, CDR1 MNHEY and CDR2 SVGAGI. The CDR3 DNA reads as TGTGCCAGCAGTCGGGGGAACCTGAACACTGAAGCTTTCTTT. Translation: CASSRGNLNTEAFF.

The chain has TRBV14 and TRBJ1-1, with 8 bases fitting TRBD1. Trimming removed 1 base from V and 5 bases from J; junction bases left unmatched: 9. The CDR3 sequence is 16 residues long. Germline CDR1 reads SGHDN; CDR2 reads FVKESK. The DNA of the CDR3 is TGTGCCAGCAGCCAAGGACAGGGGCTCGGGAGTACTGAAGCTTTCTTT. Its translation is CASSQGQGLGSTEAFF.

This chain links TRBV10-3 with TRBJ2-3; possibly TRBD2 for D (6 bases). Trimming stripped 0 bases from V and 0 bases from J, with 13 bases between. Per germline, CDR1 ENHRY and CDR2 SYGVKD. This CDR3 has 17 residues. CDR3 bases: TGTGCCATCAGTGAGTCGTGGGGGGAGCCTAGCACAGATACGCAGTATTTT. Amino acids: CAISESWGEPSTDTQYF.

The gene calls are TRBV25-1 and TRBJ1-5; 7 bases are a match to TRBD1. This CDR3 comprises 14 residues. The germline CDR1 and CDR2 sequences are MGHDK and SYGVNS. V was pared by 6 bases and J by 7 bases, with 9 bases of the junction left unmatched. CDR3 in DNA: TGTGCCAGCAGCCTGACAGGGTCCAACCAGCCCCAGCATTTT. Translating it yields CASSLTGSNQPQHF.

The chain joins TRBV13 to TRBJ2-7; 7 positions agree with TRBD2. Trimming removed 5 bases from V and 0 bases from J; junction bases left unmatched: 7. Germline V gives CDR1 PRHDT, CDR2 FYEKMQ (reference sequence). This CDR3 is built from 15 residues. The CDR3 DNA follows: TGTGCCAGCAGCCGGGGGGTAGCGGGCTCCTACGAGCAGTACTTC. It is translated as CASSRGVAGSYEQYF. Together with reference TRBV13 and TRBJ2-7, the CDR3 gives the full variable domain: AAGVIQSPRHLIKEKRETATLKCYPIPRHDTVYWYQQGPGQDPQFLISFYEKMQSDKGSIPDRFSAQQFSDYHSELNMSSLELGDSALYFCASSRGVAGSYEQYFGPGTRLTVT.

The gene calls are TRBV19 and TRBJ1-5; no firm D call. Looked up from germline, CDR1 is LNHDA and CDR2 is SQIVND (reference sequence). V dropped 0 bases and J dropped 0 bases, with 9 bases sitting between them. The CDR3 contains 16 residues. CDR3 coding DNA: TGTGCCAGTAGTATAGACCTAGTAGATAGCAATCAGCCCCAGCATTTT. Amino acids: CASSIDLVDSNQPQHF.

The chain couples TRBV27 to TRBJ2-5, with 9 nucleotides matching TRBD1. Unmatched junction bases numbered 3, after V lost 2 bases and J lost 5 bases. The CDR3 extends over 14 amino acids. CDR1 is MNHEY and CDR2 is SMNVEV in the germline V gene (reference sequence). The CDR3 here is CASSLLQGAETQYF. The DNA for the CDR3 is TGTGCCAGCAGTTTACTACAGGGGGCGGAGACCCAGTACTTC.

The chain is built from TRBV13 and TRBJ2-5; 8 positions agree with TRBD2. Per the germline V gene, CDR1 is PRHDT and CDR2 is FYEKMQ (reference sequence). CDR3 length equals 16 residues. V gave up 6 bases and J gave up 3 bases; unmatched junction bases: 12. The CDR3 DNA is TGTGCCAGCAGGCGCCGGGGGGCGGGACTAGAAGAGACCCAGTACTTC. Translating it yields CASRRRGAGLEETQYF.

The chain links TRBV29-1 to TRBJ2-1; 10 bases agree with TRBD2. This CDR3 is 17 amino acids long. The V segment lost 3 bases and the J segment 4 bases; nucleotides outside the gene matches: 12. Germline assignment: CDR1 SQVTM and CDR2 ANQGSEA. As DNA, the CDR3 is TGCAGCGTTGATGGGCTAGCGGGAGACACTCAATACAATGAGCAGTTCTTC. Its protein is CSVDGLAGDTQYNEQFF.

CDR3 sequence reads: CASSFSGASLSEQYF. For the CDR3, the DNA is TGTGCCAGCAGCTTTAGCGGGGCGTCTCTATCCGAGCAGTACTTC. V and J are TRBV7-3 and TRBJ2-7; 8 nucleotides agree with TRBD2. The CDR3 runs 15 residues. Germline V gene lookup returns CDR1 SGHTA and CDR2 FQGTGA. V dropped 3 bases and J dropped 6; count of bases not matched to a gene: 10.

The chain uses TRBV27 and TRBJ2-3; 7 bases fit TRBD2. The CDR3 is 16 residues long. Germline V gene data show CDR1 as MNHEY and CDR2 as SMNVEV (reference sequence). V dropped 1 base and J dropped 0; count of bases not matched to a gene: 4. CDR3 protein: CASSLYSGLSTDTQYF. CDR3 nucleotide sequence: TGTGCCAGCAGTTTATATAGCGGGCTCAGCACAGATACGCAGTATTTT.